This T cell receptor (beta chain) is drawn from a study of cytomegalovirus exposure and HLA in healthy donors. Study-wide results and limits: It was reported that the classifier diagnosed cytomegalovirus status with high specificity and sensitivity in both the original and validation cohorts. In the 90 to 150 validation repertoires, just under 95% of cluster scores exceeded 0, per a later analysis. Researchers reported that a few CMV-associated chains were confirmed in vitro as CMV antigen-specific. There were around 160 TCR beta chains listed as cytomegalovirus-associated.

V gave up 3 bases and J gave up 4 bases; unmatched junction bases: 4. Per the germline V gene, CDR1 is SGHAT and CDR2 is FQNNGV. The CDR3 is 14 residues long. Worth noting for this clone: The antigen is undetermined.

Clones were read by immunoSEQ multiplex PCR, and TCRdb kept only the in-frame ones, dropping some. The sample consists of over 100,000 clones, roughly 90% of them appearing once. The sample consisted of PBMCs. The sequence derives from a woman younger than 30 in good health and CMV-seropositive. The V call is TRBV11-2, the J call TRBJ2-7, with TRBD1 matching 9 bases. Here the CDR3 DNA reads TGTGCCAGCAGCTTCGGGACAGGGCTTTACGAGCAGTACTTC. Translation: CASSFGTGLYEQYF.